This entry is about one T cell receptor (beta chain). This record comes from a study of PD-L1 blockade in urothelial cancer. The wider study: Patients' histories included 0 to 3 prior chemotherapy regimens.

The CDR3 is made up of 16 amino acids. The V gene's germline CDR1 is SGHRS and CDR2 YFSETQ. V gave up 0 bases and J gave up 4 bases, with 14 bases separating them. The repertoire was sequenced with immunoSEQ multiplex PCR; TCRdb's copy has only in-frame clones and lacks some. Of about 73,000 clones listed, about 89% are singletons. Each individual provided 1 to 8 samples (taken pretreatment and on-treatment). This receptor was identified in a man between 60 and 75 years old with urothelial cancer. The specimen was PBMCs, collected around atezolizumab (anti-PD-L1) treatment. The chain couples TRBV5-1 to TRBJ1-3, with a tentative D call TRBD1 (6 bases). The chain's CDR3 is CASSLEARGWGNTIYF. The CDR3 nucleotides read TGCGCCAGCAGCTTGGAGGCCAGGGGCTGGGGAAACACCATATATTTT. Drawing the rest from reference TRBV5-1 and TRBJ1-3, the complete variable domain is KAGVTQTPRYLIKTRGQQVTLSCSPISGHRSVSWYQQTPGQGLQFLFEYFSETQRNKGNFPGRFSGRQFSNSRSEMNVSTLELGDSALYLCASSLEARGWGNTIYFGEGSWLTVV.